This TCR beta chain stems from a study of blood T cells in healthy people across ages. The study drew donors from healthy Caucasian individuals in Russia aged roughly 6 to 100. A sample-barcoded 5' primer and a J-beta primer mix were used in a second PCR of roughly 6 to 11 cycles. Each CDR3 protein is one row after TCRdb ran MiXCR on the 5' RACE reads. The sample has over 1,500,000 distinct CDR3 sequences, roughly 50% seen once; the top ten hold 2.1%. The CDR3 covers 16 residues. In germline, CDR1 is SGHTA, CDR2 FQGNSA. V lost 5 bases and J 5 bases, leaving 18 bases between the germline ends. The V and J genes are TRBV7-2 and TRBJ1-4, with unresolved D. This TCR was sampled from a woman aged 40 to 50 in good health. What was sequenced was blood. CDR3 in DNA: TGTGCCAGCAGCCCACGACGGAGAATGACAAATGAAAAACTGTTTTTT. Encoded protein: CASSPRRRMTNEKLFF.